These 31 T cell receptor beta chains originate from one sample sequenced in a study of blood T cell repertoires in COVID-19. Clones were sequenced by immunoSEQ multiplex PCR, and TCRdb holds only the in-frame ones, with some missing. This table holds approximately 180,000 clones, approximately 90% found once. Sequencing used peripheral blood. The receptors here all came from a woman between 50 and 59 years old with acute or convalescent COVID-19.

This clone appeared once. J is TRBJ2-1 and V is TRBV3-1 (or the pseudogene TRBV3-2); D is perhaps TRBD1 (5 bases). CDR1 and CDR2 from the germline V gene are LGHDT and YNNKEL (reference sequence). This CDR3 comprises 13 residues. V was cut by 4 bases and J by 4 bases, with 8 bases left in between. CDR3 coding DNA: TGTGCCAGCAGCCCCGACAGTTACAATGAGCAGTTCTTC. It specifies CASSPDSYNEQFF.

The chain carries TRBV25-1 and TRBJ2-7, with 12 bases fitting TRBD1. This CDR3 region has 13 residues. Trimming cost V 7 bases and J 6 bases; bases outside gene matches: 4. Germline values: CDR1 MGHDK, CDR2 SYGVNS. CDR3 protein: CASNGTGGGEQYF. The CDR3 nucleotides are TGTGCCAGCAACGGGACAGGGGGCGGCGAGCAGTACTTC.

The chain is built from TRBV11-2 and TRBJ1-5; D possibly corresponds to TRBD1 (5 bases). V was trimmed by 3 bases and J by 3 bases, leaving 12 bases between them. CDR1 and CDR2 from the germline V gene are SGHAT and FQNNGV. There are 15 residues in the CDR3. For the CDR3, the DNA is TGTGCCAGCAGCTTTCGGGGGGAAGACAATCAGCCCCAGCATTTT. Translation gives CASSFRGEDNQPQHF. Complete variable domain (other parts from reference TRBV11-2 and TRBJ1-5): EAGVAQSPRYKIIEKRQSVAFWCNPISGHATLYWYQQILGQGPKLLIQFQNNGVVDDSQLPKDRFSAERLKGVDSTLKIQPAKLEDSAVYLCASSFRGEDNQPQHFGDGTRLSIL.

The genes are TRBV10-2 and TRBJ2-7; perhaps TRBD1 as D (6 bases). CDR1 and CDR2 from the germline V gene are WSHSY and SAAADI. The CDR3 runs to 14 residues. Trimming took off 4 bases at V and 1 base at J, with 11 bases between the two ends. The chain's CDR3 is CASSGGTLSYEQYF. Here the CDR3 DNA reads TGCGCCAGCAGTGGGGGGACACTTTCCTACGAGCAGTACTTC.

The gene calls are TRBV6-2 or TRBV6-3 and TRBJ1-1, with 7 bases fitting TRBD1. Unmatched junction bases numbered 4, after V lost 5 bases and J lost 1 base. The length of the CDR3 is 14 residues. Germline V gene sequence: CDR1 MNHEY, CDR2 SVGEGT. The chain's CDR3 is CASSRDRENTEAFF. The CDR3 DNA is TGTGCCAGCAGTCGTGACAGGGAGAACACTGAAGCTTTCTTT.

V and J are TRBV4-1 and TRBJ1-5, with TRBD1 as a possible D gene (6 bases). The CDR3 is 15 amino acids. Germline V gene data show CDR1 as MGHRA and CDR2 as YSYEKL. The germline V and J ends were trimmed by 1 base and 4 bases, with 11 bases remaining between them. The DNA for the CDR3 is TGCGCCAGCAGCCAAGTCAATACAGGGAATCAGCCCCAGCATTTT. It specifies CASSQVNTGNQPQHF.

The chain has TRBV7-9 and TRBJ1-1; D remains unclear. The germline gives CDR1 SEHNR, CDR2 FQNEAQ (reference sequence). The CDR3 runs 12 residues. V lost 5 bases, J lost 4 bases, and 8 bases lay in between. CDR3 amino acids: CASSPRGTEAFF. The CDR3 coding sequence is TGTGCCAGCAGCCCCCGGGGCACTGAAGCTTTCTTT. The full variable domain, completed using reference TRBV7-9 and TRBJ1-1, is DTGVSQNPRHKITKRGQNVTFRCDPISEHNRLYWYRQTLGQGPEFLTYFQNEAQLEKSRLLSDRFSAERPKGSFSTLEIQRTEQGDSAMYLCASSPRGTEAFFGQGTRLTVV.

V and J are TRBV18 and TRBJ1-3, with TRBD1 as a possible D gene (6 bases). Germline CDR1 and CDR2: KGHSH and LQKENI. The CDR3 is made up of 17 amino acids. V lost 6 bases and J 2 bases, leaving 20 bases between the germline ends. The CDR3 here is CASSRGQGVLTGNTIYF. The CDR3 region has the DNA TGTGCCAGCTCGCGGGGGCAGGGAGTTTTGACTGGAAACACCATATATTTT.

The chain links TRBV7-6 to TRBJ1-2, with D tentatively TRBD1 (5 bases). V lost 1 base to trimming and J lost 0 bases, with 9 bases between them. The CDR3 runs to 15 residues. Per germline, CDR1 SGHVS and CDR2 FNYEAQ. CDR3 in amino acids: CASSLGQTTNYGYTF. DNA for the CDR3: TGTGCCAGCAGCTTAGGACAGACAACTAACTATGGCTACACCTTC. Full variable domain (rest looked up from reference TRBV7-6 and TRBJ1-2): GAGVSQSPRYKVTKRGQDVALRCDPISGHVSLYWYRQALGQGPEFLTYFNYEAQQDKSGLPNDRFSAERPEGSISTLTIQRTEQRDSAMYRCASSLGQTTNYGYTFGSGTRLTVV.

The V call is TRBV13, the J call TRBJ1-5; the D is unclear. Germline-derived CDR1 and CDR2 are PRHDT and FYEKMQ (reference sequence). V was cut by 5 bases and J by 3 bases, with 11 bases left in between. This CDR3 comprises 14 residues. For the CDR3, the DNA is TGTGCCAGCAGCCACGGGAAGAACAATCAGCCCCAGCATTTT. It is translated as CASSHGKNNQPQHF. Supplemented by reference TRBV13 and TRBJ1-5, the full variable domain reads AAGVIQSPRHLIKEKRETATLKCYPIPRHDTVYWYQQGPGQDPQFLISFYEKMQSDKGSIPDRFSAQQFSDYHSELNMSSLELGDSALYFCASSHGKNNQPQHFGDGTRLSIL.

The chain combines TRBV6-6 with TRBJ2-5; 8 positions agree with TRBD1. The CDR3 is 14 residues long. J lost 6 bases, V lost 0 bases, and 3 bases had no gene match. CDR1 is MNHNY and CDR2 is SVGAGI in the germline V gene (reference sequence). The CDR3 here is CASSYSWTGKTQYF. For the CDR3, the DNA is TGTGCCAGCAGTTACTCGTGGACAGGGAAGACCCAGTACTTC.

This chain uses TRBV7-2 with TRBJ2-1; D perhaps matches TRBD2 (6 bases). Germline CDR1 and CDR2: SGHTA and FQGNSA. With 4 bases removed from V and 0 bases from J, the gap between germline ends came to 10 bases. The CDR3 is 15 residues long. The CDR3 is CASSWDSSSYNEQFF. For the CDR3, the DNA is TGTGCCAGCAGCTGGGACTCGAGCTCCTACAATGAGCAGTTCTTC. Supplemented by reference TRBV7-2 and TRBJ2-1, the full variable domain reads GAGVSQSPSNKVTEKGKDVELRCDPISGHTALYWYRQSLGQGLEFLIYFQGNSAPDKSGLPSDRFSAERTGGSVSTLTIQRTQQEDSAVYLCASSWDSSSYNEQFFGPGTRLTVL.

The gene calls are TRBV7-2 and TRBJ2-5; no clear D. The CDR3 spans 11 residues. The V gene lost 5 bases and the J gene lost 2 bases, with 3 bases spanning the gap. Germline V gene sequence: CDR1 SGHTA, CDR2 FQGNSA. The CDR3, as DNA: TGTGCCAGCAGCCAGCAAGAGACCCAGTACTTC. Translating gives CASSQQETQYF.

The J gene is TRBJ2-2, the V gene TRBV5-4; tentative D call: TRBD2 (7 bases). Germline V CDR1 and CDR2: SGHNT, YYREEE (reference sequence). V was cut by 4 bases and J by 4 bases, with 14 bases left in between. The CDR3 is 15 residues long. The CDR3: CASSRGADLTGELFF. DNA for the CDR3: TGTGCCAGCAGCCGGGGGGCAGACCTCACCGGGGAGCTGTTTTTT.

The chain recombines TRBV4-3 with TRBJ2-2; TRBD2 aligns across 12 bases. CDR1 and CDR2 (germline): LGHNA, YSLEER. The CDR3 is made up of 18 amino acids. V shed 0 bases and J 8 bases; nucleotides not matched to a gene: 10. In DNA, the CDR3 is TGCGCCAGCAGCCAAGATCCCCTAGCGGGGGGGCTGGAGGGGGAGCTGTTTTTT. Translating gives CASSQDPLAGGLEGELFF.

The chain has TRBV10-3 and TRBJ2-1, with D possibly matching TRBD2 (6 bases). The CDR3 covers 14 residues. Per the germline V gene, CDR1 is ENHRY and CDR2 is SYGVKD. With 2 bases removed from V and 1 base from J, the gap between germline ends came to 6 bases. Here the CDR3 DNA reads TGTGCCATCAGTGAGCGGGAGTCCTACAATGAGCAGTTCTTC. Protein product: CAISERESYNEQFF.

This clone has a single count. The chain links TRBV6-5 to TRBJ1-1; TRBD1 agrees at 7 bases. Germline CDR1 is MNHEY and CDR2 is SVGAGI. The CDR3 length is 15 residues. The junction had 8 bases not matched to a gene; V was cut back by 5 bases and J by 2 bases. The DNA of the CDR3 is TGTGCCAGCAGTATTCGACAGGGACCAAACACTGAAGCTTTCTTT. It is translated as CASSIRQGPNTEAFF.

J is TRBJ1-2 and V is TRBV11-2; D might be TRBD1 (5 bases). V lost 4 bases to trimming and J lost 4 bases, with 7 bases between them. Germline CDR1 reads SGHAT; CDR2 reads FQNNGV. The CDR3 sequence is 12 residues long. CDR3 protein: CASSSQGYGYTF. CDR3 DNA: TGTGCCAGCAGCTCCCAGGGCTATGGCTACACCTTC.

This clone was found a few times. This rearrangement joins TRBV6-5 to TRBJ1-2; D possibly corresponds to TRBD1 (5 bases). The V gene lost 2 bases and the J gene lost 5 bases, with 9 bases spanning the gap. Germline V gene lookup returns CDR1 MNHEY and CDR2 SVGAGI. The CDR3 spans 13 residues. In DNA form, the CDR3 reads TGTGCCAGCAGTTACGCAGGGTATTATGGCTACACCTTC. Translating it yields CASSYAGYYGYTF.

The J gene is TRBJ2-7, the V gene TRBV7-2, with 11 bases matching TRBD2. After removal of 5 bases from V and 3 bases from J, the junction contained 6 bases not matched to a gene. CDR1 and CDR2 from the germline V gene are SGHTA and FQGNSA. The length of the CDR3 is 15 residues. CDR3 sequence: CASSHAGTSGYEQYF. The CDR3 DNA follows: TGTGCCAGCAGCCATGCCGGGACTAGCGGCTACGAGCAGTACTTC.

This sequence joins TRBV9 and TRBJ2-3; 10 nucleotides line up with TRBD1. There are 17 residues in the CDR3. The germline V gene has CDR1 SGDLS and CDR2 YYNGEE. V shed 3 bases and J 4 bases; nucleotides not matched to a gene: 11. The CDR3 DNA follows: TGTGCCAGCAGCGCCTTGGGACAGGGGTATGAAGCAGATACGCAGTATTTT. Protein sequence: CASSALGQGYEADTQYF. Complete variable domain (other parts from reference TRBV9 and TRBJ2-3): DSGVTQTPKHLITATGQRVTLRCSPRSGDLSVYWYQQSLDQGLQFLIQYYNGEERAKGNILERFSAQQFPDLHSELNLSSLELGDSALYFCASSALGQGYEADTQYFGPGTRLTVL.

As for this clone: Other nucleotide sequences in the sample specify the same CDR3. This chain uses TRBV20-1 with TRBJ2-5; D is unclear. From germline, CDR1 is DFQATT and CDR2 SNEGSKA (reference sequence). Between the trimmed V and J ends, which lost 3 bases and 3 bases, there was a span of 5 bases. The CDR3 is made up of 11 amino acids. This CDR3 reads CSARREETQYF. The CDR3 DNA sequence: TGCAGTGCTAGGCGAGAAGAGACCCAGTACTTC.

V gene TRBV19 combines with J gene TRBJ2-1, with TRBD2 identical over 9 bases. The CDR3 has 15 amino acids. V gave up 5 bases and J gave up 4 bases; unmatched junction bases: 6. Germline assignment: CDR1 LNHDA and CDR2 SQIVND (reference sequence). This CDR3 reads CASSQLAGGYNEQFF. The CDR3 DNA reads TGTGCCAGTAGTCAACTAGCGGGCGGATACAATGAGCAGTTCTTC.

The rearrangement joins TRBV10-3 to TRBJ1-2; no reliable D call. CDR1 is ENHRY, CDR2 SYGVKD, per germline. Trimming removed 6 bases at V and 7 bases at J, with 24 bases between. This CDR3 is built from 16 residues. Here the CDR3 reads CAIRLPMGEGGIGYTF. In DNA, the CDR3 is TGTGCCATCAGATTACCGATGGGAGAGGGTGGAATTGGCTACACCTTC.

CDR3 amino acids: CASSLPIDREDTQYF. CDR3 DNA: TGTGCCAGCAGCCTACCGATCGACAGGGAGGATACGCAGTATTTT. V gene TRBV13 combines with J gene TRBJ2-3, with 7 bases aligning to TRBD1. The germline V gene has CDR1 PRHDT and CDR2 FYEKMQ (reference sequence). With 5 bases clipped from V and 6 bases from J, the junction kept 11 bases outside the gene matches. This CDR3 is built from 15 residues.

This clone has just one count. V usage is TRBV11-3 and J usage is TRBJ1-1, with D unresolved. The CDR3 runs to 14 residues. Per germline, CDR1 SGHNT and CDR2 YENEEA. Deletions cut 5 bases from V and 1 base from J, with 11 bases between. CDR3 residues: CASSPRSANTEAFF. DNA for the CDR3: TGTGCCAGCAGCCCGAGGTCAGCGAACACTGAAGCTTTCTTT. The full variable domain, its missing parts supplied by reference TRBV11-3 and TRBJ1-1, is EAGVVQSPRYKIIEKKQPVAFWCNPISGHNTLYWYLQNLGQGPELLIRYENEEAVDDSQLPKDRFSAERLKGVDSTLKIQPAELGDSAVYLCASSPRSANTEAFFGQGTRLTVV.

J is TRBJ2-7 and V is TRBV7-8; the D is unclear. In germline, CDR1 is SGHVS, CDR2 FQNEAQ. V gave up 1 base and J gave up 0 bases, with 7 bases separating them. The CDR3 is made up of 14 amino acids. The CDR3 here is CASSLVRSSYEQYF. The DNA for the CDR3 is TGTGCCAGCAGCTTAGTCCGGAGCTCCTACGAGCAGTACTTC.

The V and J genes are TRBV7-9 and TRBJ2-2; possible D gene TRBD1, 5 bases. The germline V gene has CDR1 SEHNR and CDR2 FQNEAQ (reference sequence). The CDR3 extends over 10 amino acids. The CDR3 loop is CASDIGELFF. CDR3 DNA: TGTGCTTCGGACATCGGGGAGCTGTTTTTT.

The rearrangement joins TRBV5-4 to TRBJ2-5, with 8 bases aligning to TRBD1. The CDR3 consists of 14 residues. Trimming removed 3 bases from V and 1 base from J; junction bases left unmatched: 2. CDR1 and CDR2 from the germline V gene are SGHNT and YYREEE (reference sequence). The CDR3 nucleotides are TGTGCCAGCAGCTCCGGACAGGGCCAAGAGACCCAGTACTTC. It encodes CASSSGQGQETQYF.

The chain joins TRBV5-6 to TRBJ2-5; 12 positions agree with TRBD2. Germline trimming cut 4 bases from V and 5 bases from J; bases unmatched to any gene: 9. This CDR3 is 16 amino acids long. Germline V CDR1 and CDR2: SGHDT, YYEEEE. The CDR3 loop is CASSPLTSGRLETQYF. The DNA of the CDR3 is TGTGCCAGCAGCCCCCTCACTAGCGGGAGGCTCGAGACCCAGTACTTC.

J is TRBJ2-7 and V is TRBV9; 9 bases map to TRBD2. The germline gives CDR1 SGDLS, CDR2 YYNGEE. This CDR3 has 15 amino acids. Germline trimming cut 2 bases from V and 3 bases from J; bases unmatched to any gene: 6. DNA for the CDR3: TGTGCCAGCAGCGTGAGGGGACTAGCAAACTACGAGCAGTACTTC. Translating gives CASSVRGLANYEQYF.